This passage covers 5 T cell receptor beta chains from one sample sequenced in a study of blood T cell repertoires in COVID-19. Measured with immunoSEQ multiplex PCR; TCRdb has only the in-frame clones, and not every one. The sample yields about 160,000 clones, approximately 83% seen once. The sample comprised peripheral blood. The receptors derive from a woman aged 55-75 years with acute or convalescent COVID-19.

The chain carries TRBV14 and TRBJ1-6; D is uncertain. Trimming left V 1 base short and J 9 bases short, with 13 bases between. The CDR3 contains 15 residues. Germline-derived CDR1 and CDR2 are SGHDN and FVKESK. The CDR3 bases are TGTGCCAGCAGCCAAGGGGCCGGGAAGGGTTCACCCCTCCACTTT. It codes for CASSQGAGKGSPLHF.

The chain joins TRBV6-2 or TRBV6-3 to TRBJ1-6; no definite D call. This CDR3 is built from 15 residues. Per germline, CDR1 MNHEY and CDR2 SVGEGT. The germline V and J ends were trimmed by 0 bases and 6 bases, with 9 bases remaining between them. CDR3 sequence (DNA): TGTGCCAGCAGTTACTCGCGGCAGACTAATTCACCCCTCCACTTT. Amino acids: CASSYSRQTNSPLHF.

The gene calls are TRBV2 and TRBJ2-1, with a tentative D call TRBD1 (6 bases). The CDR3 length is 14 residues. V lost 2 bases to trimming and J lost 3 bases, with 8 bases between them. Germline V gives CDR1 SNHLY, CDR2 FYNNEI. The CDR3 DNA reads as TGTGCCAGCAGTGAACAAGGGGGCTACAATGAGCAGTTCTTC. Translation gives CASSEQGGYNEQFF.

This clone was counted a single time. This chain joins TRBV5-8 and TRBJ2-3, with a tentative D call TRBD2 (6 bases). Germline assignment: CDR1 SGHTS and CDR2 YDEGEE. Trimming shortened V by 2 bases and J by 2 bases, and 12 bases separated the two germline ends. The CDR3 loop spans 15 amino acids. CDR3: CASSLRQGLTDTQYF. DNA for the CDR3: TGTGCCAGCAGCTTACGGCAGGGACTCACAGATACGCAGTATTTT. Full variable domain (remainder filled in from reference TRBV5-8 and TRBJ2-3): EAGVTQSPTHLIKTRGQQATLRCSPISGHTSVYWYQQALGLGLQFLLWYDEGEERNRGNFPPRFSGRQFPNYSSELNVNALELEDSALYLCASSLRQGLTDTQYFGPGTRLTVL.

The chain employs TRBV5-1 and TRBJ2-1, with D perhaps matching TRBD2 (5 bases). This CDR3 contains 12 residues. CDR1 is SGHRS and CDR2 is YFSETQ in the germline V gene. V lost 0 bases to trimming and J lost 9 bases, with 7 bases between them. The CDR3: CASSLDLAEQFF. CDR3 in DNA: TGCGCCAGCAGCTTGGACCTAGCTGAGCAGTTCTTC.